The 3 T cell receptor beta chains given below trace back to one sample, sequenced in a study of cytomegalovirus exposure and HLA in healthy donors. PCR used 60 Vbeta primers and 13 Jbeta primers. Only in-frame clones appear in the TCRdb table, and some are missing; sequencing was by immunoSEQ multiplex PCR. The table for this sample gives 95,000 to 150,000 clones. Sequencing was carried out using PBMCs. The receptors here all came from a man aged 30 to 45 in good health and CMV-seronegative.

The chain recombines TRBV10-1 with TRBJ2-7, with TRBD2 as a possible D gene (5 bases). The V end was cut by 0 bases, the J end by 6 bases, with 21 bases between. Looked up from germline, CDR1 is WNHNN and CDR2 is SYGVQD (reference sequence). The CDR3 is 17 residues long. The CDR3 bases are TGCGCCAGCAGTGAGTCCGCCGGGATACTTAAGAAGAGCGAGCAGTACTTC. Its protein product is CASSESAGILKKSEQYF.

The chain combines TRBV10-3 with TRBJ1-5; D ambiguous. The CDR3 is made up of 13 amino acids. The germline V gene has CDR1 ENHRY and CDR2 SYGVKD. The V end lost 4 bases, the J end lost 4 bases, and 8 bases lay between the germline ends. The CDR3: CAISAPGNQPQHF. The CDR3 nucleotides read TGTGCCATCAGTGCTCCGGGGAATCAGCCCCAGCATTTT.

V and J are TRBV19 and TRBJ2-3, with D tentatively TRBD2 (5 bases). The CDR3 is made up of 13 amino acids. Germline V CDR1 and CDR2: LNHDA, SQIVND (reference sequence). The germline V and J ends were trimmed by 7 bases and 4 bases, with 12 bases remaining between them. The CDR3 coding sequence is TGTGCCAGTAACAACGGAGGAGCAGATACGCAGTATTTT. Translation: CASNNGGADTQYF.